This TCR beta chain derives from a study of cytomegalovirus exposure and HLA in healthy donors. As for the study in general: An analysis done earlier identified 90 million to 120 million unique TCR beta sequences from about 179 million T cells.

This clone appeared once. The study ran its PCR with 60 Vbeta and 13 Jbeta primers. Clones were read by immunoSEQ multiplex PCR, and TCRdb kept only the in-frame ones, dropping some. Of under 150,000 clones in the sample, 81% were seen once. This CDR3 has 14 amino acids. Deletions cut 2 bases from V and 1 base from J, with 8 bases between. CDR1 and CDR2 (germline): SGHTA, FQGNSA. The sequenced sample consisted of PBMCs. This sequence was found in a woman aged 25 to 39 in good health and CMV-seronegative. The J gene is TRBJ1-1, the V gene TRBV7-2; D unclear. As DNA, the CDR3 is TGTGCCAGCAGCTTACAGTTTGCGAACACTGAAGCTTTCTTT. Its translation: CASSLQFANTEAFF.